The rows below give T cell receptor beta chains drawn from one sample of a study of cytomegalovirus exposure and HLA in healthy donors. Data came from immunoSEQ multiplex PCR; TCRdb stores just in-frame clones and leaves some out. The data show under 250,000 clones, more than 70% seen once. Sequencing was carried out using PBMCs. The source of these receptors is a boy aged 5-17 years in good health and CMV-seronegative. The CDR3 runs from the conserved cysteine through the conserved F or W. The D gene is left open where the match is weak. For some rows the clone size is stated as once, few or many, or as a class when expanded; others skip it.

clone size: -
J gene: TRBJ2-7
D gene: TRBD2
V gene: TRBV4-1
CDR3 protein: CASSHSGGEQYF
CDR3 DNA: TGCGCCAGCAGCCACTCGGGAGGCGAGCAGTACTTC

clone size: -
J gene: TRBJ1-3
D gene: -
V gene: TRBV10-1
CDR3 protein: CASSESTSWGNTIYF
CDR3 DNA: TGCGCCAGCAGTGAGTCCACCAGTTGGGGAAACACCATATATTTT

clone size: few
J gene: TRBJ2-2
D gene: TRBD2
V gene: TRBV5-1
CDR3 protein: CASRPSGRTNTGELFF
CDR3 DNA: TGCGCCAGCAGACCTAGCGGGCGGACGAACACCGGGGAGCTGTTTTTT

clone size: -
J gene: TRBJ2-1
D gene: TRBD2
V gene: TRBV10-1
CDR3 protein: CASSESIAGTNEQFF
CDR3 DNA: TGCGCCAGCAGTGAGTCGATAGCGGGGACCAATGAGCAGTTCTTC

clone size: few
J gene: TRBJ2-2
D gene: -
V gene: TRBV7-6
CDR3 protein: CASSLRLANTGELFF
CDR3 DNA: TGTGCCAGCAGCTTACGACTTGCGAACACCGGGGAGCTGTTTTTT

clone size: once
J gene: TRBJ2-7
D gene: -
V gene: TRBV5-1
CDR3 protein: CASSLEAWGEQYF
CDR3 DNA: TGCGCCAGCAGCTTGGAGGCCTGGGGCGAGCAGTACTTC

clone size: -
J gene: TRBJ1-5
D gene: -
V gene: TRBV27
CDR3 protein: CASRWGGSGPQHF
CDR3 DNA: TGTGCCAGTCGTTGGGGGGGCTCCGGGCCCCAGCATTTT

clone size: few
J gene: TRBJ2-2
D gene: TRBD2
V gene: TRBV5-4
CDR3 protein: CASRPGRERGSRAAGELFF
CDR3 DNA: TGTGCCAGCAGGCCCGGACGGGAGCGGGGGAGCCGTGCCGCCGGGGAGCTGTTTTTT

clone size: -
J gene: TRBJ2-4
D gene: -
V gene: TRBV2
CDR3 protein: CASSEPPAGTKNIQYF
CDR3 DNA: TGTGCCAGCAGTGAACCCCCAGCAGGGACAAAAAACATTCAGTACTTC

clone size: -
J gene: TRBJ2-5
D gene: TRBD1
V gene: TRBV6-1
CDR3 protein: CASSQGTGILQETQYF
CDR3 DNA: TGTGCCAGCAGTCAAGGGACAGGCATTCTCCAAGAGACCCAGTACTTC

clone size: few
J gene: TRBJ1-2
D gene: -
V gene: TRBV30
CDR3 protein: CASPGRSLANYGYTF
CDR3 DNA: TGTGCCTCCCCTGGGAGGTCCCTAGCTAACTATGGCTACACCTTC

clone size: -
J gene: TRBJ1-1
D gene: TRBD1
V gene: TRBV19
CDR3 protein: CASSMGGTGRGTEAFF
CDR3 DNA: TGTGCCAGTAGTATGGGGGGGACAGGGAGAGGGACTGAAGCTTTCTTT

clone size: -
J gene: TRBJ1-1
D gene: -
V gene: TRBV4-1
CDR3 protein: CASSPAGATFLNTEAFF
CDR3 DNA: TGCGCCAGCAGCCCGGCGGGGGCGACCTTTCTGAACACTGAAGCTTTCTTT

clone size: -
J gene: TRBJ2-3
D gene: -
V gene: TRBV27
CDR3 protein: CASSLGRGNTDTQYF
CDR3 DNA: TGTGCCAGCAGTTTAGGCCGCGGAAACACAGATACGCAGTATTTT

clone size: few
J gene: TRBJ2-7
D gene: TRBD1
V gene: TRBV5-4
CDR3 protein: CASSPTGGSYEQYF
CDR3 DNA: TGTGCCAGCAGCCCTACAGGGGGGTCCTACGAGCAGTACTTC

clone size: -
J gene: TRBJ2-1
D gene: TRBD2
V gene: TRBV2
CDR3 protein: CASSRLAVSYNEQFF
CDR3 DNA: TGTGCCAGCAGTAGACTAGCGGTTTCCTACAATGAGCAGTTCTTC

clone size: -
J gene: TRBJ2-1
D gene: TRBD2
V gene: TRBV18
CDR3 protein: CASSLPGTSGRNEQFF
CDR3 DNA: TGTGCCAGCTCACTACCGGGGACTAGCGGACGCAATGAGCAGTTCTTC

clone size: -
J gene: TRBJ2-2
D gene: TRBD2
V gene: TRBV5-4
CDR3 protein: CASSGGLAGKAGELFF
CDR3 DNA: TGTGCCAGCAGCGGAGGACTAGCGGGAAAAGCCGGGGAGCTGTTTTTT

clone size: -
J gene: TRBJ1-1
D gene: -
V gene: TRBV11-3
CDR3 protein: CASSHQGFGTEAFF
CDR3 DNA: TGTGCCAGCAGTCACCAGGGTTTTGGAACTGAAGCTTTCTTT

clone size: -
J gene: TRBJ1-1
D gene: -
V gene: TRBV12-5
CDR3 protein: CASGLVLGLPNTEAFF
CDR3 DNA: TGTGCTAGTGGTTTGGTATTGGGACTACCTAACACTGAAGCTTTCTTT

clone size: -
J gene: TRBJ2-3
D gene: TRBD2
V gene: TRBV12-5
CDR3 protein: CASGLGTLAGATDTQYF
CDR3 DNA: TGTGCTAGTGGTTTGGGGACTCTAGCGGGGGCCACAGATACGCAGTATTTT

clone size: -
J gene: TRBJ2-2
D gene: TRBD2
V gene: TRBV27
CDR3 protein: CASSQRGGWGNTGELFF
CDR3 DNA: TGTGCCAGCAGTCAACGGGGGGGTTGGGGGAACACCGGGGAGCTGTTTTTT

clone size: -
J gene: TRBJ2-1
D gene: TRBD2
V gene: TRBV11-3
CDR3 protein: CASSHRSLAGFDYNEQFF
CDR3 DNA: TGTGCCAGCAGCCATAGGAGTCTAGCGGGATTCGACTACAATGAGCAGTTCTTC

clone size: -
J gene: TRBJ1-4
D gene: TRBD1
V gene: TRBV5-1
CDR3 protein: CASSSGQGGPTNEKLFF
CDR3 DNA: TGCGCCAGCAGCTCGGGACAGGGAGGGCCAACTAATGAAAAACTGTTTTTT

clone size: -
J gene: TRBJ1-5
D gene: -
V gene: TRBV27
CDR3 protein: CASSTGTRNQPQHF
CDR3 DNA: TGTGCCAGCTCGACGGGGACTAGGAATCAGCCCCAGCATTTT

clone size: -
J gene: TRBJ2-5
D gene: TRBD2
V gene: TRBV13
CDR3 protein: CASSLTGGREQYF
CDR3 DNA: TGTGCCAGCAGCTTAACGGGGGGAAGAGAGCAGTACTTC

clone size: -
J gene: TRBJ1-2
D gene: -
V gene: TRBV6-5
CDR3 protein: CASSYSGVRGYTF
CDR3 DNA: TGTGCCAGCAGTTACAGCGGGGTGAGGGGCTACACCTTC

clone size: -
J gene: TRBJ2-5
D gene: TRBD2
V gene: TRBV5-4
CDR3 protein: CASSLLLAGGVKTQYF
CDR3 DNA: TGTGCCAGCAGCCTCTTACTAGCGGGAGGGGTGAAGACCCAGTACTTC

clone size: -
J gene: TRBJ1-4
D gene: TRBD1
V gene: TRBV2
CDR3 protein: CASSATGSYGEKLFF
CDR3 DNA: TGTGCCAGCAGTGCGACAGGGTCGTATGGTGAAAAACTGTTTTTT

clone size: -
J gene: TRBJ2-7
D gene: TRBD2
V gene: TRBV28
CDR3 protein: CASSSTSGNYEQYF
CDR3 DNA: TGTGCCAGCAGCTCGACTAGCGGGAACTACGAGCAGTACTTC

clone size: -
J gene: TRBJ2-2
D gene: TRBD2
V gene: TRBV7-7
CDR3 protein: CASSHNRPGLAVSGELFF
CDR3 DNA: TGTGCTAGCAGCCACAACCGACCGGGACTAGCTGTCTCCGGGGAGCTGTTTTTT

clone size: -
J gene: TRBJ2-7
D gene: -
V gene: TRBV7-9
CDR3 protein: CASTRSGSYEQYF
CDR3 DNA: TGTGCCAGCACCCGCAGCGGCTCCTACGAGCAGTACTTC

clone size: -
J gene: TRBJ1-2
D gene: TRBD1
V gene: TRBV5-5
CDR3 protein: CASSPPPDRGYGYTF
CDR3 DNA: TGTGCCAGCAGCCCCCCCCCGGACAGGGGGTATGGCTACACCTTC

clone size: -
J gene: TRBJ2-7
D gene: -
V gene: TRBV30
CDR3 protein: CAWSVSAVYEQYF
CDR3 DNA: TGTGCCTGGAGTGTATCCGCGGTCTACGAGCAGTACTTC

clone size: -
J gene: TRBJ2-7
D gene: -
V gene: TRBV2
CDR3 protein: CASSPQVSYEQYF
CDR3 DNA: TGTGCCAGCAGTCCTCAGGTCTCCTACGAGCAGTACTTC

clone size: -
J gene: TRBJ1-4
D gene: -
V gene: TRBV9
CDR3 protein: CASSVSPGEGEKLFF
CDR3 DNA: TGTGCCAGCAGCGTATCTCCAGGGGAGGGCGAAAAACTGTTTTTT

clone size: -
J gene: TRBJ2-3
D gene: TRBD1
V gene: TRBV30
CDR3 protein: CAWTRQGPPGDTQYF
CDR3 DNA: TGTGCCTGGACCCGACAGGGCCCGCCCGGAGATACGCAGTATTTT

clone size: -
J gene: TRBJ2-2
D gene: -
V gene: TRBV30
CDR3 protein: CAWSRTHTGELFF
CDR3 DNA: TGTGCCTGGAGCCGGACACACACCGGGGAGCTGTTTTTT

clone size: once
J gene: TRBJ2-7
D gene: TRBD2
V gene: TRBV7-8
CDR3 protein: CASSSETSGPYEQYF
CDR3 DNA: TGTGCCAGCAGCTCAGAGACTAGCGGCCCCTACGAGCAGTACTTC

clone size: -
J gene: TRBJ2-7
D gene: -
V gene: TRBV11-2
CDR3 protein: CASSLQGGVRFYEQYF
CDR3 DNA: TGTGCCAGCAGCTTACAAGGCGGGGTCCGGTTTTACGAGCAGTACTTC

clone size: -
J gene: TRBJ2-1
D gene: TRBD2
V gene: TRBV2
CDR3 protein: CASSAGLAGGPMIHEQFF
CDR3 DNA: TGTGCCAGCAGCGCGGGACTAGCGGGAGGGCCGATGATTCATGAGCAGTTCTTC

clone size: -
J gene: TRBJ1-1
D gene: -
V gene: TRBV7-2
CDR3 protein: CASSLNFRYTEAFF
CDR3 DNA: TGTGCCAGCAGCTTAAATTTCAGATACACTGAAGCTTTCTTT

clone size: -
J gene: TRBJ1-1
D gene: -
V gene: TRBV19
CDR3 protein: CASSNLGRGGDTEAFF
CDR3 DNA: TGTGCCAGTAGTAACCTAGGACGGGGGGGGGACACTGAAGCTTTCTTT

clone size: -
J gene: TRBJ2-5
D gene: -
V gene: TRBV6-4
CDR3 protein: CASTVAARQETQYF
CDR3 DNA: TGTGCCAGCACTGTAGCCGCTCGACAAGAGACCCAGTACTTC

clone size: -
J gene: TRBJ2-3
D gene: TRBD1
V gene: TRBV5-1
CDR3 protein: CASSLDRGTDTQYF
CDR3 DNA: TGCGCCAGCAGCTTGGACAGGGGGACAGATACGCAGTATTTT

clone size: -
J gene: TRBJ2-2
D gene: -
V gene: TRBV6-5
CDR3 protein: CASRGLAGELFF
CDR3 DNA: TGTGCCAGCCGCGGACTGGCAGGGGAGCTGTTTTTT

clone size: few
J gene: TRBJ2-4
D gene: -
V gene: TRBV15
CDR3 protein: CATSRWSRIQYF
CDR3 DNA: TGTGCCACCAGCAGATGGAGTCGCATTCAGTACTTC

clone size: -
J gene: TRBJ1-3
D gene: -
V gene: TRBV5-4
CDR3 protein: CASSLGGGSGNTIYF
CDR3 DNA: TGTGCCAGCAGCTTAGGGGGGGGCTCTGGAAACACCATATATTTT

clone size: -
J gene: TRBJ2-7
D gene: TRBD2
V gene: TRBV19
CDR3 protein: CASSIIGRLDSYEQYF
CDR3 DNA: TGTGCCAGTAGTATCATCGGGAGGCTTGATTCCTACGAGCAGTACTTC

clone size: -
J gene: TRBJ2-3
D gene: -
V gene: TRBV6-1
CDR3 protein: CASSPSLVDTQYF
CDR3 DNA: TGTGCCAGCAGTCCTAGCTTGGTAGATACGCAGTATTTT

clone size: -
J gene: TRBJ1-4
D gene: -
V gene: TRBV5-1
CDR3 protein: CASSRGEEGEKLFF
CDR3 DNA: TGCGCCAGCAGCCGGGGGGAAGAGGGTGAAAAACTGTTTTTT

clone size: -
J gene: TRBJ1-1
D gene: -
V gene: TRBV30
CDR3 protein: CAWVQGTEAFF
CDR3 DNA: TGTGCCTGGGTACAGGGAACTGAAGCTTTCTTT

clone size: -
J gene: TRBJ1-6
D gene: -
V gene: TRBV2
CDR3 protein: CASGSPLHF
CDR3 DNA: TGTGCCAGCGGCTCACCCCTCCACTTT

clone size: -
J gene: TRBJ2-6
D gene: -
V gene: TRBV25-1
CDR3 protein: CASSELLMTEQGANVLTF
CDR3 DNA: TGTGCCAGCAGTGAACTCCTTATGACAGAACAGGGGGCCAACGTCCTGACTTTC

clone size: once
J gene: TRBJ1-2
D gene: TRBD1
V gene: TRBV6-6
CDR3 protein: CASSYPGGDYGYTF
CDR3 DNA: TGTGCCAGCAGTTACCCAGGGGGCGACTATGGCTACACCTTC

clone size: few
J gene: TRBJ1-1
D gene: TRBD1
V gene: TRBV30
CDR3 protein: CAWSPTGSEAFF
CDR3 DNA: TGTGCCTGGAGTCCGACAGGGTCTGAAGCTTTCTTT

clone size: -
J gene: TRBJ2-7
D gene: -
V gene: TRBV27
CDR3 protein: CASSPTGAYEQYF
CDR3 DNA: TGTGCCAGCAGTCCGACAGGTGCCTACGAGCAGTACTTC

clone size: -
J gene: TRBJ2-1
D gene: TRBD1
V gene: TRBV7-2
CDR3 protein: CASSPQGQIYNEQFF
CDR3 DNA: TGTGCCAGCAGCCCACAGGGACAGATCTACAATGAGCAGTTCTTC

clone size: -
J gene: TRBJ1-2
D gene: -
V gene: TRBV13
CDR3 protein: CASSLGGGNGYTF
CDR3 DNA: TGTGCCAGCAGCTTAGGGGGCGGGAATGGCTACACCTTC

clone size: -
J gene: TRBJ1-3
D gene: TRBD1
V gene: TRBV10-3
CDR3 protein: CAISERDRGSPSSGNTIYF
CDR3 DNA: TGTGCCATCAGTGAGCGGGACAGGGGTTCCCCGAGCTCTGGAAACACCATATATTTT